Shown below are 5 T cell receptor beta chains from a single sample sequenced in a study of tumor-infiltrating lymphocytes in primary liver carcinoma. Researchers generated TCR beta cDNA from roughly 510 ng of total RNA, relying on a constant-region primer. Employing slightly modified ARM-PCR, three nested multiplex PCR rounds were run, and these gave rise to the TCR beta libraries. The first two PCR rounds used TRBV1-TRBV30 primers with a Cbeta primer, about 9 cycles each. TCRdb re-called the multiplex PCR reads through MiXCR, storing one row per CDR3 protein. The profile covers about 200,000 distinct CDR3 sequences, with almost 65% appearing a single time and 6% to 8.5% taken by the ten largest. RNA was extracted from whole blood without cell sorting, alongside germline DNA. Sequenced material: peripheral blood. All receptors come from a woman aged 60-75 years with primary liver carcinoma and hepatitis B virus infection.

This clonotype was found many times. This chain connects TRBV29-1 to TRBJ1-1; D not certain. Germline loops: CDR1 SQVTM, CDR2 ANQGSEA. The CDR3 is 13 residues long. The V end lost 7 bases, the J end lost 3 bases, and 15 bases lay between the germline ends. The CDR3 DNA follows: TGCAGCGCAACCAGCTCGCCCCACACTGAAGCTTTCTTT. Protein: CSATSSPHTEAFF.

As to this clonotype: A single base separates this from a much larger clone, so it may be a read error. This CDR3 is CSVARTWGMNEQFF. DNA of the CDR3: TGCAGCGTTGCCCGAACATGGGGCATGAATGAGCAGTTCTTC. The rearrangement uses TRBV29-1 and TRBJ2-1, with a tentative D call TRBD1 (5 bases). V shed 4 bases and J shed 7 bases, with 17 bases lying between them. Germline values: CDR1 SQVTM, CDR2 ANQGSEA. The CDR3 spans 14 residues.

The chain combines TRBV5-1 with TRBJ2-1, with 8 bases aligning to TRBD1. The V gene's germline CDR1 is SGHRS and CDR2 YFSETQ. CDR3 length: 16 residues. V lost 1 base, J lost 8 bases, and 11 bases stayed unmatched. The CDR3 region has the DNA TGCGCCAGCAGCTTGTTGGTCCAGGGGGCAGGGGATGAGCAGTTCTTC. It is translated as CASSLLVQGAGDEQFF.

Comment on this clonotype: A much larger clone lies a single base off, so this may be a read error. In DNA form, the CDR3 reads TGTGCCAGCAAGTTCAAAACGGGCGAGCAGTACTTC. This sequence encodes CASKFKTGEQYF. The gene calls are TRBV6-2 or TRBV6-3 and TRBJ2-7, with no clear D. V was pared by 7 bases and J by 6 bases, with 13 bases between. Germline loops: CDR1 MNHEY, CDR2 SVGEGT. The CDR3 runs to 12 residues.

Regarding this clonotype: Relative to the germline gene, one junction end is altered; a read error may explain this. The chain combines TRBV11-2 with TRBJ1-5; D gene uncertain. CDR3 length equals 14 residues. In germline, CDR1 is SGHAT, CDR2 FQNNGV. CDR3: CAGSPLHAPQPKHF. As DNA, the CDR3 is TGTGCCGGCAGCCCGTTACATGCGCCTCAGCCCAAGCATTTT.